What follows are 6 T cell receptor beta chains derived from one specimen sequenced in a study of shared clonotypes between healthy human individuals (dated by TCRdb to between 2020 and 2021). CD8 naive samples were obtained by positive selection for CCR7 among CD45RO-negative cells, yielding a CD45RA+CCR7+ population from which TemRA cells were excluded. Libraries came from the immunoSEQ multiplex PCR assay. Held by TCRdb, this immuneACCESS table contains in-frame sequences only and omits some clones. Under half of the omission traces to an unresolved V gene where checked; the cause of the rest is unknown. This sample lists about 2.2 million clones; approximately 94% were detected once. The ten largest clones add up to over 1.5% of the sample. Sequencing was performed on naive CD8+ T cells from PBMCs. Interpreted using the paper, the cell subset or site label stands for: CD45RA+CCR7+. These receptors all stem from a man aged 18 to 30 in good health. Some clones in this sample may be carry-over from other donors' samples.

The chain is built from TRBV5-1 and TRBJ2-7; tentative D call: TRBD2 (6 bases). Germline loops: CDR1 SGHRS, CDR2 YFSETQ. Deletions cut 5 bases from V and 1 base from J, with 10 bases between. The CDR3 sequence is 13 residues long. DNA for the CDR3: TGCGCCAGCAGTTACCGGGAGTCCTACGAGCAGTACTTC. Its translation: CASSYRESYEQYF.

The chain's CDR3 is CASSVGGEGPQHF. Here the CDR3 DNA reads TGTGCCAGCAGCGTTGGCGGGGAAGGGCCCCAGCATTTT. The V call is TRBV9, the J call TRBJ1-5; D unresolved. V lost 2 bases to trimming and J lost 9 bases, with 12 bases between them. The germline CDR1 and CDR2 sequences are SGDLS and YYNGEE. The CDR3 spans 13 residues.

The chain is built from TRBV28 and TRBJ2-1; D is perhaps TRBD1 or TRBD2 (5 bases each). The CDR3 is 13 amino acids. From germline, CDR1 is MDHEN and CDR2 SYDVKM. V lost 6 bases, J lost 7 bases, and 13 bases lay in between. The CDR3 coding sequence is TGTGCCAGCAGAGTTTACGAGGGGAATGAGCAGTTCTTC. Protein sequence: CASRVYEGNEQFF.

This clone was detected only a few times. The CDR3 protein is CSVEERGGSTEAFF. CDR3 in DNA: TGCAGCGTTGAAGAACGGGGTGGGAGCACTGAAGCTTTCTTT. The V gene is TRBV29-1, the J gene TRBJ1-1; D is ambiguous. This CDR3 region has 14 residues. V shed 0 bases and J shed 4 bases, with 12 bases lying between them. Germline loops: CDR1 SQVTM, CDR2 ANQGSEA.

The chain carries TRBV7-2 and TRBJ2-1; the D gene is possibly TRBD2 (6 bases). Per germline, CDR1 SGHTA and CDR2 FQGNSA. The V gene lost 5 bases and the J gene lost 10 bases, with 24 bases spanning the gap. The CDR3 sequence is 16 residues long. CDR3 residues: CASSASGTRAIMEQFF. CDR3 bases: TGTGCCAGCAGCGCTTCCGGGACTCGAGCGATTATGGAGCAGTTCTTC.

This rearrangement joins TRBV13 to TRBJ1-3; D gene uncertain. Germline V lookup: CDR1 PRHDT, CDR2 FYEKMQ (reference sequence). V dropped 6 bases and J dropped 6 bases, with 15 bases sitting between them. The CDR3 sequence is 14 residues long. Here the CDR3 reads CASSTSLEANTIYF. CDR3 DNA: TGTGCCAGCAGTACTTCTCTGGAGGCAAACACCATATATTTT.